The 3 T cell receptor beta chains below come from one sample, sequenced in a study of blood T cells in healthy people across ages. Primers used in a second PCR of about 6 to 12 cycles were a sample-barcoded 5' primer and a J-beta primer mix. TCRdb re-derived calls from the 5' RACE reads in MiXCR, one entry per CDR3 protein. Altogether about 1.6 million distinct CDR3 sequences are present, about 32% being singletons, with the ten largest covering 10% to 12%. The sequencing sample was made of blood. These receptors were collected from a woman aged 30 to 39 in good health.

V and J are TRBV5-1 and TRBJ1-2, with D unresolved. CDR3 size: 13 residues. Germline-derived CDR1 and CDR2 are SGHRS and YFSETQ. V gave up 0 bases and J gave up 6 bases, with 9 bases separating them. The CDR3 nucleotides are TGCGCCAGCAGCTTGGGGATTGGGAATGGCTACACCTTC. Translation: CASSLGIGNGYTF.

CDR3 nucleotides: TGTGCCAGCAGCCACGAATGGGGCGACAATGAGCAGTTCTTC. It specifies CASSHEWGDNEQFF. The chain carries TRBV7-6 and TRBJ2-1; D is perhaps TRBD1 (5 bases). V was trimmed by 5 bases and J by 5 bases, leaving 13 bases between them. In germline, CDR1 is SGHVS, CDR2 FNYEAQ. This CDR3 spans 14 amino acids.

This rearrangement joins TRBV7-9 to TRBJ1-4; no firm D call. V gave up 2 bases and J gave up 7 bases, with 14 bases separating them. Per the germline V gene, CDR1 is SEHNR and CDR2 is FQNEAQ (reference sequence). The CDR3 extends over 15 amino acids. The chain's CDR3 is CASSLSLSFGEKLFF. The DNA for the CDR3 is TGTGCCAGCAGCTTATCGCTCAGTTTTGGTGAAAAACTGTTTTTT.